These 31 T cell receptor beta chains originate from one sample sequenced in a study of vaccination and CD4 T cells after COVID-19. Cultured CD4+ T cell DNA was sequenced using the Oncomine TCR Beta short-read assay. TCRdb fed the PCR reads into MiXCR, producing one record per CDR3 protein. The sample contains around 17,000 distinct CDR3 sequences, roughly 65% of which appear only once. Their recognized antigens are unknown. Treatment indicated: roughly nine-day PBMC culture with coronavirus spike peptide pools or control peptides (ViraFEST assay). Source material: CD4+ T cells from blood, cultured in vitro. The receptors derive from a human donor who had recovered from COVID-19.

CDR3 sequence: CASSEQAEILQGDAEAFF. The CDR3 bases are TGTGCCAGCAGTGAACAAGCAGAAATCCTCCAAGGGGACGCTGAAGCTTTCTTT. This sequence joins TRBV2 and TRBJ1-1; TRBD1 is a possible D gene (5 bases). Germline V gene data show CDR1 as SNHLY and CDR2 as FYNNEI. The CDR3 sequence is 18 residues long. V lost 2 bases to trimming and J lost 6 bases, with 25 bases between them.

This sequence joins TRBV12-3 or TRBV12-4 and TRBJ2-5, with D perhaps TRBD1 (6 bases). The CDR3 spans 13 residues. V shed 5 bases and J shed 4 bases, with 11 bases lying between them. The CDR3 DNA follows: TGTGCCAGCAGTAAGTCAGGGGCAGAGACCCAGTACTTC. Protein product: CASSKSGAETQYF.

The gene calls are TRBV6-1 and TRBJ2-3; possibly TRBD2 for D (6 bases). The CDR3 has 16 residues. V was shortened by 1 base and J by 3 bases, with 14 bases between the two germline ends. CDR1 and CDR2 from the germline V gene are MNHNS and SASEGT. The CDR3 coding sequence is TGTGCCAGCAGTGAAGTAGCGGCTCCCGGTACAGATACGCAGTATTTT. This sequence encodes CASSEVAAPGTDTQYF.

The count of this clonotype is one. This rearrangement joins TRBV27 to TRBJ2-3; D gene ambiguous. This CDR3 has 13 residues. V was trimmed by 2 bases and J by 2 bases, leaving 5 bases between them. Germline CDR1 and CDR2: MNHEY and SMNVEV (reference sequence). As DNA, the CDR3 is TGTGCCAGCAGTTTAATTGACACAGATACGCAGTATTTT. Amino acid sequence: CASSLIDTDTQYF.

This sequence joins TRBV7-2 and TRBJ1-6, with D unresolved. The CDR3 sequence is 16 residues long. CDR1 is SGHTA and CDR2 is FQGNSA in the germline V gene. V gave up 1 base and J gave up 7 bases, with 14 bases separating them. CDR3 bases: TGTGCCAGCAGCTTAGAGGGCCCCTCGATGAATTCACCCCTCCACTTT. Translation gives CASSLEGPSMNSPLHF.

This clonotype showed up just once. This chain joins TRBV7-3 and TRBJ1-6; maybe TRBD1 (6 bases). Germline V gene data show CDR1 as SGHTA and CDR2 as FQGTGA. The CDR3 covers 13 residues. The V gene lost 4 bases and the J gene lost 10 bases, with 11 bases spanning the gap. This CDR3 is CASSSDSWSPLHF. Here the CDR3 DNA reads TGTGCCAGCAGCTCGGACAGCTGGTCACCCCTCCACTTT.

This chain links TRBV9 with TRBJ2-3, with 10 nucleotides matching TRBD2. Germline CDR1 SGDLS, CDR2 YYNGEE. The CDR3 is 15 amino acids. V shed 5 bases, J shed 2 bases, and the junction held 5 bases outside the gene matches. In nucleotides, the CDR3 is TGTGCCAGCAGGGCTGGACTAGCGGCCACAGATACGCAGTATTTT. Translation: CASRAGLAATDTQYF. The full variable domain, completed using reference TRBV9 and TRBJ2-3, is DSGVTQTPKHLITATGQRVTLRCSPRSGDLSVYWYQQSLDQGLQFLIQYYNGEERAKGNILERFSAQQFPDLHSELNLSSLELGDSALYFCASRAGLAATDTQYFGPGTRLTVL.

The chain couples TRBV20-1 to TRBJ2-3; TRBD1 agrees at 8 bases. J was trimmed by 3 bases and V by 6 bases; bases with no gene match: 8. The CDR3 spans 14 residues. Germline V gives CDR1 DFQATT, CDR2 SNEGSKA (reference sequence). This CDR3 reads CSAEDRGATDTQYF. The CDR3 nucleotides read TGCAGTGCCGAAGACAGGGGAGCTACAGATACGCAGTATTTT.

The chain joins TRBV7-3 to TRBJ2-2, with 8 nucleotides matching TRBD1. The CDR3 covers 14 residues. In germline, CDR1 is SGHTA, CDR2 FQGTGA. V gave up 5 bases and J gave up 5 bases; unmatched junction bases: 4. CDR3 sequence reads: CASSPRGQTGELFF. In DNA, the CDR3 is TGTGCCAGCAGCCCCAGGGGGCAGACCGGGGAGCTGTTTTTT.

The rearrangement links TRBV7-9 to TRBJ2-7; D uncertain. V lost 3 bases and J 11 bases, leaving 14 bases between the germline ends. In germline, CDR1 is SEHNR, CDR2 FQNEAQ (reference sequence). The CDR3 extends over 12 amino acids. The CDR3 DNA reads as TGTGCCAGCAGCTTGTATCTAAAGTCTAAGTACTTC. Its protein product is CASSLYLKSKYF.

The chain carries TRBV11-2 and TRBJ2-7; no firm D call. The CDR3 covers 13 residues. The V end lost 1 base, the J end lost 9 bases, and 13 bases lay between the germline ends. Per the germline V gene, CDR1 is SGHAT and CDR2 is FQNNGV. The DNA of the CDR3 is TGTGCCAGCAGCTTAGTGGGCAGCCCCGGGCAGTACTTC. Amino acids: CASSLVGSPGQYF.

The chain combines TRBV2 with TRBJ1-1; D might be TRBD1 (6 bases). The V and J ends lost 7 bases and 0 bases respectively, with 21 bases between them. The germline gives CDR1 SNHLY, CDR2 FYNNEI. The CDR3 runs 17 residues. The CDR3 DNA reads TGTGCCAGCACCTTCTTAGGGACAAGGGTAATGAACACTGAAGCTTTCTTT. Translated, it gives CASTFLGTRVMNTEAFF.

This rearrangement joins TRBV7-9 to TRBJ2-1, with 8 bases identical to TRBD1. The V segment lost 1 base and the J segment 3 bases; nucleotides outside the gene matches: 11. This CDR3 has 18 amino acids. Germline V gene data show CDR1 as SEHNR and CDR2 as FQNEAQ (reference sequence). The CDR3 spells CASSLDPGGQDRYNEQFF. The CDR3, as DNA: TGTGCCAGCAGCTTAGACCCTGGGGGACAGGACCGCTACAATGAGCAGTTCTTC.

The gene calls are TRBV20-1 and TRBJ1-2, with 7 bases matching TRBD1. The trim removed 5 bases at V and 4 bases at J, leaving 16 bases unmatched. The germline gives CDR1 DFQATT, CDR2 SNEGSKA (reference sequence). CDR3 length: 16 amino acids. Written as DNA, the CDR3 is TGCAGTGCTCGTAAATCGGCACTACAGGGGAGCTATGGCTACACCTTC. This encodes CSARKSALQGSYGYTF.

The rearrangement links TRBV18 to TRBJ2-5; 13 nucleotides line up with TRBD2. CDR1 KGHSH and CDR2 LQKENI come from the germline V gene. V lost 0 bases, J lost 5 bases, and 9 bases stayed unmatched. CDR3 length: 18 residues. CDR3 nucleotide sequence: TGTGCCAGCTCACCACCGAGAACTAGCGGGAGGGCCGGGGAGACCCAGTACTTC. Translated: CASSPPRTSGRAGETQYF.

This chain joins TRBV6-2 or TRBV6-3 and TRBJ1-5, with D tentatively TRBD1 (5 bases). Trimming left V 8 bases short and J 4 bases short, with 12 bases between. The CDR3 has 13 residues. Germline CDR1 MNHEY, CDR2 SVGEGT. CDR3 coding DNA: TGTGCCAGCTACGGGAGGGGAAATCAGCCCCAGCATTTT. Translated: CASYGRGNQPQHF.

The chain has TRBV6-1 and TRBJ1-5, with D perhaps matching TRBD1 (5 bases). Germline assignment: CDR1 MNHNS and CDR2 SASEGT. This CDR3 is 15 amino acids long. The V end lost 7 bases, the J end lost 5 bases, and 18 bases lay between the germline ends. This chain's CDR3 is CASTPGGGRDQPQHF. The CDR3, as DNA: TGTGCCAGCACTCCGGGGGGGGGTCGGGATCAGCCCCAGCATTTT.

This clonotype was observed a handful of times. The chain recombines TRBV19 with TRBJ1-2; 8 positions agree with TRBD1. CDR1 is LNHDA, CDR2 SQIVND, per germline (reference sequence). The CDR3 runs 14 residues. Trimming took 6 bases from V and 6 from J; bases not matched to a gene: 9. CDR3 coding DNA: TGTGCCAGTAGGGCGACAGGGGTCCAAGATGGCTACACCTTC. It encodes CASRATGVQDGYTF.

The chain joins TRBV5-1 to TRBJ1-1; TRBD1 might be the D (5 bases). From germline, CDR1 is SGHRS and CDR2 YFSETQ. Trimming left V 4 bases short and J 7 bases short, with 17 bases between. This CDR3 region has 14 residues. The CDR3 protein is CASSPGGGLSEAFF. The CDR3 nucleotides are TGCGCCAGCAGCCCGGGGGGAGGGCTGAGTGAAGCTTTCTTT.

This chain connects TRBV6-1 to TRBJ1-5; D unresolved. The V gene lost 8 bases and the J gene lost 6 bases, with 14 bases spanning the gap. The CDR3 length is 13 residues. Germline values: CDR1 MNHNS, CDR2 SASEGT. CDR3 sequence (DNA): TGTGCCAGCTCTTTTTCGGCCGGTCAGCCCCAGCATTTT. Translation: CASSFSAGQPQHF.

This chain links TRBV6-5 with TRBJ1-5, with D possibly TRBD1 on 5 matching bases. The length of the CDR3 is 14 residues. CDR1 and CDR2 (germline): MNHEY, SVGAGI. Trimming cost V 0 bases and J 3 bases, with 6 bases left between them. The CDR3 DNA sequence: TGTGCCAGCAGTTACTCCAGGGCCAATCAGCCCCAGCATTTT. Translation: CASSYSRANQPQHF.

V and J are TRBV20-1 and TRBJ2-5; 8 bases are shared with TRBD2. Germline assignment: CDR1 DFQATT and CDR2 SNEGSKA (reference sequence). This CDR3 spans 13 amino acids. The junction had 2 bases not matched to a gene; V was cut back by 4 bases and J by 1 base. CDR3 sequence: CSAILAGQETQYF. The CDR3 DNA is TGCAGTGCTATCCTAGCGGGCCAAGAGACCCAGTACTTC.

This clonotype appeared a few times. This rearrangement joins TRBV7-2 to TRBJ1-5, with a tentative D call TRBD1 (5 bases). V lost 4 bases to trimming and J lost 6 bases, with 19 bases between them. The CDR3 is 16 residues long. CDR1 is SGHTA, CDR2 FQGNSA, per germline. The DNA of the CDR3 is TGTGCCAGCAGCTCCCGAGGAGCAGCCGACAGTCAGCCCCAGCATTTT. It specifies CASSSRGAADSQPQHF.

This clonotype has only a few counts. The chain couples TRBV19 to TRBJ1-5; 7 bases match TRBD1. From germline, CDR1 is LNHDA and CDR2 SQIVND (reference sequence). V was clipped by 6 bases and J by 4 bases; unmatched bases: 6. This CDR3 has 14 amino acids. CDR3 loop: CASRKGGLNQPQHF. CDR3 in DNA: TGTGCCAGTAGGAAAGGGGGCCTGAATCAGCCCCAGCATTTT. Together with reference TRBV19 and TRBJ1-5, the CDR3 gives the full variable domain: DGGITQSPKYLFRKEGQNVTLSCEQNLNHDAMYWYRQDPGQGLRLIYYSQIVNDFQKGDIAEGYSVSREKKESFPLTVTSAQKNPTAFYLCASRKGGLNQPQHFGDGTRLSIL.

In this sample, this clonotype turned up a few times. The V call is TRBV7-2, the J call TRBJ1-2, with D unclear. The V end lost 3 bases, the J end lost 8 bases, and 16 bases lay between the germline ends. This CDR3 comprises 14 residues. Germline-derived CDR1 and CDR2 are SGHTA and FQGNSA. The CDR3 protein is CASSFFAPRFGYTF. DNA of the CDR3: TGTGCCAGCAGCTTCTTCGCCCCCAGATTCGGCTACACCTTC.

This sequence joins TRBV19 and TRBJ1-2; D uncertain. The CDR3 is 12 residues long. Trimming stripped 7 bases from V and 0 bases from J, with 6 bases between. CDR1 is LNHDA and CDR2 is SQIVND in the germline V gene (reference sequence). The CDR3 DNA reads TGTGCCAGTATCGTCCCTAACTATGGCTACACCTTC. Amino acid sequence: CASIVPNYGYTF.

The chain recombines TRBV27 with TRBJ1-5, with a weak D call TRBD1 (6 bases). The germline V gene encodes CDR1 MNHEY and CDR2 SMNVEV (reference sequence). The CDR3 has 14 amino acids. Deletions cut 2 bases from V and 3 bases from J, with 8 bases between. The CDR3 DNA is TGTGCCAGCAGTTTAACAGGGACCAATCAGCCCCAGCATTTT. Its translation is CASSLTGTNQPQHF.

The chain links TRBV2 to TRBJ1-2; TRBD1 might be the D (5 bases). The CDR3 sequence is 15 residues long. V was clipped by 11 bases and J by 6 bases, with 25 bases between them. CDR1 is SNHLY, CDR2 FYNNEI, per germline. CDR3 coding DNA: TGTGCCTCTATACTCTATTCCGGGACTGCCCATGGCTACACCTTC. This encodes CASILYSGTAHGYTF.

This clonotype appeared once. The chain carries TRBV21-1 and TRBJ1-5. TRBV21-1 is annotated as a pseudogene. The CDR3 length is 13 residues. CDR3 in DNA: TGTGCCAGCAGCATAGGATGGGGTCAGCCCCAGCATTTT. Amino acid sequence: CASSIGWGQPQHF.

The genes are TRBV7-7 and TRBJ1-1; D remains unclear. The CDR3 contains 13 residues. CDR1 is SSHAT, CDR2 FNYEAQ, per germline (reference sequence). Trimming shortened V by 2 bases and J by 1 base, and 5 bases separated the two germline ends. CDR3 DNA: TGTGCCAGCAGCTTATCTGCGAACACTGAAGCTTTCTTT. It is translated as CASSLSANTEAFF.

This clonotype was counted only a few times. V usage is TRBV18 and J usage is TRBJ1-2; the D gene is possibly TRBD1 (5 bases). There are 13 residues in the CDR3. The V gene's germline CDR1 is KGHSH and CDR2 LQKENI. V lost 2 bases and J lost 1, with 5 bases in between. The DNA of the CDR3 is TGTGCCAGCTCACCAGACAGTAACTATGGCTACACCTTC. Its translation: CASSPDSNYGYTF.